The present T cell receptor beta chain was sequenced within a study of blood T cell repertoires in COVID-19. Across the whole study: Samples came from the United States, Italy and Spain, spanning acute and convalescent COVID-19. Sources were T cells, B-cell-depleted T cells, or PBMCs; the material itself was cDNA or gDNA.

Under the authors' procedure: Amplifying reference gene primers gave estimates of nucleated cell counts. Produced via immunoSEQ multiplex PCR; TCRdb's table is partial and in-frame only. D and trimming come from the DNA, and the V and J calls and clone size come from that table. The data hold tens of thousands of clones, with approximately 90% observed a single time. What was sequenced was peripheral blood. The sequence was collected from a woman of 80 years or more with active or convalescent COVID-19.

The CDR3: CASSQPSRDGYEQYF. CDR3 DNA sequence: TGCGCCAGCAGTCAGCCGTCCAGGGATGGCTACGAGCAGTACTTC. The chain is built from TRBV23-1 and TRBJ2-7; D perhaps matches TRBD1 (5 bases). TRBV23-1 is known as an ORF, though its function is uncertain. Trimming took 3 bases from V and 3 from J, leaving 15 bases between them. CDR3 length equals 15 residues.